The sequence of this T cell receptor (beta chain) was determined in a study of T cell changes during pregnancy in multiple sclerosis. The protocol was immunoSEQ multiplex PCR, while the TCRdb copy is restricted to in-frame clones and leaves out a portion. The sample includes over 40,000 clones, 85% to 90% seen only once; the top ten take about 5.5%. The CDR3 runs to 15 residues. Trimming pared 1 base from V and 6 bases from J, leaving 13 bases between. CDR1 is PRHDT and CDR2 is FYEKMQ in the germline V gene (reference sequence). The TCR was taken from a female donor in good health, enrolled as a control in a pregnancy study. This material consisted of CD8+ T cells from peripheral blood mononuclear cells, taken after pregnancy. The chain links TRBV13 to TRBJ2-1, with TRBD2 as a possible D gene (6 bases). Written as DNA, the CDR3 is TGTGCCAGCAGCTTAGTCTCCCGGGGGACCAATGAGCAGTTCTTC. This encodes CASSLVSRGTNEQFF.